The rows below give T cell receptor beta chains drawn from one sample of a study of blood T cell repertoires in COVID-19. TCRdb's table, derived via immunoSEQ multiplex PCR, lists solely in-frame clones and lacks some. This sample has 150,000 to 200,000 clones; 82% occur once, and the top ten carry approximately 8.7%. The sequencing input was peripheral blood. The receptors here all came from a woman between 65 and 79 years old with acute or convalescent COVID-19. Each CDR3 is given with its conserved first and last residue. D genes are given only for firm matches. Size is omitted from some rows. Given values are once, few, many or a class for expanded clones.

d_call j_call clone_size v_call cdr3_aa cdr3_nt
TRBD2 TRBJ2-2 NA TRBV30 CAWGGDFWSLTGELFF TGTGCCTGGGGGGGGGACTTCTGGTCCCTCACCGGGGAGCTGTTTTTT
NA TRBJ1-2 NA TRBV3-1/TRBV3-2 CASSQDWRGTNYGYTF TGTGCCAGCAGCCAAGATTGGCGGGGGACTAACTATGGCTACACCTTC
NA TRBJ1-6 NA TRBV7-2 CASSLGQGRGVHF TGTGCCAGCAGCTTAGGGCAAGGACGGGGAGTCCACTTT
NA TRBJ2-3 NA TRBV10-3 CAISEWGVSTDTQYF TGTGCCATCAGTGAATGGGGGGTTTCGACAGATACGCAGTATTTT
TRBD1 TRBJ1-1 NA TRBV3-1/TRBV3-2 CASSLPRTGSEAFF TGTGCCAGCAGCCTTCCCAGGACAGGGTCCGAAGCTTTCTTT
TRBD1 TRBJ1-2 NA TRBV28 CASKGQGRDYGYTF TGTGCCAGCAAGGGACAGGGGAGAGACTATGGCTACACCTTC
NA TRBJ1-2 few TRBV10-3 CAISEQGQNYGYTF TGTGCCATCAGTGAGCAGGGGCAGAACTATGGCTACACCTTC
TRBD1 TRBJ2-3 NA TRBV27 CASSWGQGADTQYF TGTGCCAGCAGTTGGGGACAGGGGGCAGATACGCAGTATTTT
TRBD1 TRBJ2-1 NA TRBV7-9 CASSLLDRANNEQFF TGTGCCAGCAGCTTACTAGACAGGGCCAACAATGAGCAGTTCTTC
NA TRBJ2-5 NA TRBV14 CASSPMSAGPTETQYF TGTGCCAGCAGCCCCATGTCAGCGGGCCCGACAGAGACCCAGTACTTC
TRBD2 TRBJ2-5 few TRBV24-1 CATSDVRRGGQETQYF TGTGCCACCAGTGATGTCCGGCGGGGGGGCCAAGAGACCCAGTACTTC
TRBD1 TRBJ1-2 NA TRBV7-9 CASSLPKGAGYGYTF TGTGCCAGCAGCTTACCTAAGGGGGCAGGCTATGGCTACACCTTC
NA TRBJ1-3 NA TRBV9 CASSVATGTGNTIYF TGTGCCAGCAGCGTAGCTACAGGGACTGGAAACACCATATATTTT
NA TRBJ2-5 NA TRBV19 CASSTRLGAQETQYF TGTGCCAGTAGTACCCGACTAGGGGCTCAAGAGACCCAGTACTTC
TRBD1 TRBJ1-6 NA TRBV30 CAWSYRDRVNSPLHF TGTGCCTGGAGCTACCGGGACAGGGTAAATTCACCCCTCCACTTT
NA TRBJ2-1 NA TRBV7-2 CASSLNQGRISEQFF TGTGCCAGCAGCTTAAATCAGGGCCGGATTAGTGAGCAGTTCTTC
TRBD2 TRBJ2-1 NA TRBV7-8 CASSVVVGTSLINEQFF TGTGCCAGCAGCGTAGTGGTCGGGACTAGTTTAATCAATGAGCAGTTCTTC
TRBD2 TRBJ2-5 NA TRBV5-4 CASSSSSGLSKTQYF TGTGCCAGCAGCTCTTCTAGCGGCCTTTCAAAGACCCAGTACTTC
NA TRBJ2-7 NA TRBV12-3/TRBV12-4 CASSTILSYEQYF TGTGCCAGCAGCACCATACTCTCCTACGAGCAGTACTTC
TRBD1 TRBJ1-4 NA TRBV2 CASSADRGHEKLFF TGTGCCAGCAGTGCCGACAGGGGGCATGAAAAACTGTTTTTT
NA TRBJ1-1 NA TRBV12-3/TRBV12-4 CASSSLSIAEAFF TGTGCCAGCAGTTCCCTTAGTATAGCTGAAGCTTTCTTT
NA TRBJ1-3 NA TRBV28 CASSFPGHGSGNTIYF TGTGCCAGCAGTTTCCCCGGACACGGGTCTGGAAACACCATATATTTT